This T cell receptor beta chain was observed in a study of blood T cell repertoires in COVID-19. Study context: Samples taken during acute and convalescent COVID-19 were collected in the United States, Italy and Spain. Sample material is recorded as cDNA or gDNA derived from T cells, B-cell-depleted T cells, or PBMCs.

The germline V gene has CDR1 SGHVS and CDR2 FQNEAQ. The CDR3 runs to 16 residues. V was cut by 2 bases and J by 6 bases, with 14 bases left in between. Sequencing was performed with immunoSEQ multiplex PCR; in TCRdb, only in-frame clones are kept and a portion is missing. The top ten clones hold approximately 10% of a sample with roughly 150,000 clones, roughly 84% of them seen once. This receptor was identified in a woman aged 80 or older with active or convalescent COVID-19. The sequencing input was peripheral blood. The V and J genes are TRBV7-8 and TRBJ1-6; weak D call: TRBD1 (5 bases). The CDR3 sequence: CASSLWGGRINSPLHF. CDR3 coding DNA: TGTGCCAGCAGCTTATGGGGGGGAAGGATTAATTCACCCCTCCACTTT.